Following are 29 T cell receptor beta chains from one sample sequenced in a study of blood T cell repertoires in COVID-19. The assay was immunoSEQ multiplex PCR, and TCRdb's table has in-frame clones only and misses some. The table lists about 120,000 clones, around nine tenths of them singletons. The sample consisted of peripheral blood. These receptors all come from a human donor with active COVID-19. The donor label of this sample is uncertain.

The genes are TRBV18 and TRBJ2-1; D is possibly TRBD1 (6 bases). The germline gives CDR1 KGHSH, CDR2 LQKENI. The CDR3 length is 15 residues. The germline V and J ends were trimmed by 6 bases and 0 bases, with 12 bases remaining between them. CDR3: CASSNRDTSYNEQFF. The CDR3 nucleotides are TGTGCCAGCTCGAACCGGGACACCTCCTACAATGAGCAGTTCTTC.

This clone was seen once. This sequence joins TRBV5-1 and TRBJ2-7; 11 nucleotides line up with TRBD1. CDR1 and CDR2 from the germline V gene are SGHRS and YFSETQ. This CDR3 comprises 15 residues. V shed 4 bases, J shed 7 bases, and the junction held 10 bases outside the gene matches. The chain's CDR3 is CASSNRDRGAGEQYF. DNA for the CDR3: TGCGCCAGCAGCAACCGGGACAGGGGGGCGGGGGAGCAGTACTTC.

This chain connects TRBV27 to TRBJ2-6, with 7 bases fitting TRBD1. After removal of 7 bases from V and 4 bases from J, the junction contained 13 bases not matched to a gene. This CDR3 has 17 residues. The germline CDR1 and CDR2 sequences are MNHEY and SMNVEV (reference sequence). CDR3 sequence reads: CASTRQGSWSGANVLTF. As DNA, the CDR3 is TGTGCCAGCACTCGACAGGGAAGTTGGTCCGGGGCCAACGTCCTGACTTTC.

The chain carries TRBV28 and TRBJ2-7, with D tentatively TRBD1 (6 bases). V shed 5 bases and J shed 1 base, with 9 bases lying between them. Germline assignment: CDR1 MDHEN and CDR2 SYDVKM. The CDR3 loop spans 13 amino acids. This CDR3 is CASSPQGSYEQYF. The DNA for the CDR3 is TGTGCCAGCAGTCCACAGGGTTCCTACGAGCAGTACTTC.

The chain employs TRBV2 and TRBJ2-3; 9 nucleotides match TRBD1. V lost 9 bases and J lost 0; bases outside the gene matches: 4. The germline V gene has CDR1 SNHLY and CDR2 FYNNEI. The CDR3 consists of 14 residues. Written as DNA, the CDR3 is TGTGCCAGTAGGACAGGGGCTAGCACAGATACGCAGTATTTT. Protein sequence: CASRTGASTDTQYF.

The gene calls are TRBV12-3 or TRBV12-4 and TRBJ1-2; D ambiguous. The germline V and J ends were trimmed by 3 bases and 8 bases, with 13 bases remaining between them. This CDR3 region has 13 residues. The CDR3 protein is CASSFIVGPGYTF. The DNA of the CDR3 is TGTGCCAGCAGTTTTATAGTTGGGCCCGGCTACACCTTC.

As DNA, the CDR3 is TGTGCCAGCAGAGAGACATTGGAACAGGGTTGGTACTTC. Translating gives CASRETLEQGWYF. The chain uses TRBV6-5 and TRBJ2-7; tentatively, D is TRBD1 (6 bases). Trimming pared 6 bases from V and 12 bases from J, leaving 21 bases between. The length of the CDR3 is 13 residues. Germline CDR1 reads MNHEY; CDR2 reads SVGAGI.

With regard to this clone: Other DNA sequences from this sample encode an identical CDR3 as well. This rearrangement joins TRBV6-5 to TRBJ2-2; 7 positions agree with TRBD1. Germline V gene lookup returns CDR1 MNHEY and CDR2 SVGAGI. The CDR3 loop spans 14 amino acids. The V and J ends lost 4 bases and 5 bases, in that order; junction bases with no gene match: 4. CDR3 loop: CASSWGQNTGELFF. In DNA form, the CDR3 reads TGTGCCAGCAGTTGGGGACAGAATACCGGGGAGCTGTTTTTT.

The chain is built from TRBV5-1 and TRBJ2-7; 9 nucleotides match TRBD2. This CDR3 spans 13 amino acids. The germline gives CDR1 SGHRS, CDR2 YFSETQ. The ends lost 10 bases at V and 2 bases at J; junction bases unmatched: 7. In nucleotides, the CDR3 is TGCGCCTCCGGGACTAGCCTTGCCTACGAGCAGTACTTC. It encodes CASGTSLAYEQYF.

This rearrangement joins TRBV4-3 to TRBJ2-1, with a possible D match to TRBD1 (6 bases). This CDR3 is 19 amino acids long. From germline, CDR1 is LGHNA and CDR2 YSLEER. Trimming left V 0 bases short and J 3 bases short, with 21 bases between. CDR3 coding DNA: TGCGCCAGCAGCCAAGAGAGGGGGATCAGGGAAAATGGCTACAATGAGCAGTTCTTC. Amino acid sequence: CASSQERGIRENGYNEQFF.

The chain combines TRBV21-1 with TRBJ1-2; the D call of TRBD1 is as the table states it, not checked on the DNA. TRBV21-1 represents a pseudogene. The CDR3 has 14 amino acids. CDR3 amino acids: CASSKEGGGSGYTF. In nucleotides, the CDR3 is TGTGCCAGCAGCAAAGAAGGAGGGGGCAGTGGCTACACCTTC.

The chain has TRBV2 and TRBJ1-6; 10 positions agree with TRBD1. Unmatched junction bases numbered 7, after V lost 4 bases and J lost 7 bases. This CDR3 comprises 16 residues. Germline loops: CDR1 SNHLY, CDR2 FYNNEI. The CDR3, as DNA: TGTGCCAGCAGTGCCCTAGGACAGGGGGGCAATTCACCCCTCCACTTT. Amino acids: CASSALGQGGNSPLHF.

The chain combines TRBV9 with TRBJ2-2; 7 bases agree with TRBD1. Trimming cost V 5 bases and J 4 bases; bases outside gene matches: 5. The CDR3 extends over 14 amino acids. Per germline, CDR1 SGDLS and CDR2 YYNGEE. The CDR3 bases are TGTGCCAGCAGTATTACAGGGGTCACCGGGGAGCTGTTTTTT. Amino acids: CASSITGVTGELFF.

The chain combines TRBV7-2 with TRBJ1-6; 11 bases agree with TRBD1. Germline V gives CDR1 SGHTA, CDR2 FQGNSA. V shed 5 bases and J 7 bases; nucleotides not matched to a gene: 4. The CDR3 extends over 15 amino acids. The CDR3 DNA sequence: TGTGCCAGCAGCAGAGGACAGGGGGCCAATTCACCCCTCCACTTT. Translating gives CASSRGQGANSPLHF.

The rearrangement links TRBV5-1 to TRBJ1-2; no clear D gene. The CDR3 is 15 residues long. V lost 4 bases and J 1 base, leaving 14 bases between the germline ends. Germline V gene lookup returns CDR1 SGHRS and CDR2 YFSETQ. The CDR3 loop is CASSEREIRNYGYTF. As DNA, the CDR3 is TGCGCCAGCAGCGAGAGGGAGATCCGTAACTATGGCTACACCTTC.

The rearrangement uses TRBV2 and TRBJ2-2, with 11 bases identical to TRBD2. Unmatched junction bases numbered 7, after V lost 6 bases and J lost 7 bases. The CDR3 is made up of 15 amino acids. Germline-derived CDR1 and CDR2 are SNHLY and FYNNEI. CDR3 residues: CASSPSGGTIGELFF. DNA of the CDR3: TGTGCCAGCAGCCCTAGCGGGGGGACGATCGGGGAGCTGTTTTTT.

This chain uses TRBV20-1 with TRBJ1-1; D ambiguous. Germline V CDR1 and CDR2: DFQATT, SNEGSKA (reference sequence). The CDR3 sequence is 11 residues long. Trimming took off 6 bases at V and 7 bases at J, with 12 bases between the two ends. The chain's CDR3 is CSAKLQYEAFF. CDR3 in DNA: TGCAGTGCCAAATTACAGTATGAAGCTTTCTTT.

This clone has just one count. The chain employs TRBV7-2 and TRBJ2-7; the match to TRBD1 covers 8 bases. CDR1 and CDR2 from the germline V gene are SGHTA and FQGNSA. V shed 1 base, J shed 6 bases, and the junction held 2 bases outside the gene matches. The CDR3 is 13 amino acids. The CDR3 nucleotides are TGTGCCAGCAGCTTAGTCAGGGGGCGCGAGCAGTACTTC. Translating gives CASSLVRGREQYF.

V usage is TRBV18 and J usage is TRBJ1-1, with 7 bases lining up with TRBD1. V lost 6 bases and J lost 2; bases outside the gene matches: 12. The CDR3 has 16 residues. Germline-derived CDR1 and CDR2 are KGHSH and LQKENI. As DNA, the CDR3 is TGTGCCAGCTCCCGCGAAGGGGGCGCGGTCAACACTGAAGCTTTCTTT. As protein: CASSREGGAVNTEAFF.

This clone was detected only once. The chain recombines TRBV29-1 with TRBJ2-6; no clear D. CDR1 SQVTM and CDR2 ANQGSEA come from the germline V gene. The CDR3 extends over 15 amino acids. Trimming cost V 4 bases and J 2 bases, with 12 bases left between them. In DNA, the CDR3 is TGCAGCGTTGTATCGGTTCTTCCTGGGGCCAACGTCCTGACTTTC. Its translation: CSVVSVLPGANVLTF. Full variable domain (outside the CDR3, taken from reference TRBV29-1 and TRBJ2-6): SAVISQKPSRDICQRGTSLTIQCQVDSQVTMMFWYRQQPGQSLTLIATANQGSEATYESGFVIDKFPISRPNLTFSTLTVSNMSPEDSSIYLCSVVSVLPGANVLTFGAGSRLTVL.

This chain joins TRBV6-5 and TRBJ2-5; 7 nucleotides align to TRBD1. The CDR3 has 15 amino acids. The junction had 9 bases not matched to a gene; V was cut back by 6 bases and J by 2 bases. The germline gives CDR1 MNHEY, CDR2 SVGAGI. CDR3 residues: CASRMGQPPQETQYF. For the CDR3, the DNA is TGTGCCAGCAGAATGGGACAGCCTCCACAAGAGACCCAGTACTTC.

This clone was detected only once. The chain is built from TRBV5-4 and TRBJ2-3; weak D call: TRBD2 (5 bases). Looked up from germline, CDR1 is SGHNT and CDR2 is YYREEE (reference sequence). The CDR3 extends over 16 amino acids. V lost 4 bases to trimming and J lost 0 bases, with 15 bases between them. For the CDR3, the DNA is TGTGCCAGCAGCCCTCTCTTCGGGGTAAGCACAGATACGCAGTATTTT. It encodes CASSPLFGVSTDTQYF.

The chain employs TRBV6-5 and TRBJ2-7; TRBD1 aligns across 9 bases. Losses at the gene ends were 6 bases for V and 6 bases for J; bases not matched to a gene: 3. This CDR3 spans 12 amino acids. CDR1 MNHEY and CDR2 SVGAGI come from the germline V gene. CDR3 sequence (DNA): TGTGCCAGCAGGCGGGACAGGGCCGAGCAGTACTTC. Protein product: CASRRDRAEQYF.

This chain joins TRBV27 and TRBJ2-7; D uncertain. This CDR3 contains 16 residues. V gave up 7 bases and J gave up 9 bases, with 28 bases separating them. Germline V gene data show CDR1 as MNHEY and CDR2 as SMNVEV (reference sequence). CDR3 amino acids: CASTENPNPPTSLQYF. The DNA of the CDR3 is TGTGCCAGCACCGAGAATCCGAACCCTCCTACGAGTTTGCAGTACTTC.

The V gene is TRBV19, the J gene TRBJ1-2; 7 nucleotides match TRBD1. The CDR3 runs to 20 residues. Trimming took 2 bases from V and 7 from J; bases not matched to a gene: 25. Per germline, CDR1 LNHDA and CDR2 SQIVND (reference sequence). CDR3 in amino acids: CASSIRITGTDLSARIGYTF. For the CDR3, the DNA is TGTGCCAGTAGTATAAGAATAACCGGGACAGATCTATCAGCAAGGATTGGCTACACCTTC.

V is TRBV6-5 and J is TRBJ2-6; D is possibly TRBD1 (5 bases). This CDR3 has 15 amino acids. Germline V gene sequence: CDR1 MNHEY, CDR2 SVGAGI. V lost 6 bases to trimming and J lost 1 base, with 10 bases between them. CDR3 protein: CASSRAGSGANVLTF. The CDR3 DNA follows: TGTGCCAGCAGCCGGGCAGGGTCTGGGGCCAACGTCCTGACTTTC.

This chain joins TRBV5-4 and TRBJ1-2, with 9 bases fitting TRBD1. Germline loops: CDR1 SGHNT, CDR2 YYREEE (reference sequence). This CDR3 is built from 15 residues. Germline trimming cut 2 bases from V and 4 bases from J; bases unmatched to any gene: 6. CDR3 sequence reads: CASSFSGTGPYGYTF. CDR3 coding DNA: TGTGCCAGCAGCTTTTCCGGGACAGGGCCCTATGGCTACACCTTC. Variable domain in full (rest from reference TRBV5-4 and TRBJ1-2): ETGVTQSPTHLIKTRGQQVTLRCSSQSGHNTVSWYQQALGQGPQFIFQYYREEENGRGNFPPRFSGLQFPNYSSELNVNALELDDSALYLCASSFSGTGPYGYTFGSGTRLTVV.

This sequence joins TRBV7-2 and TRBJ1-2, with 8 bases identical to TRBD1. Germline V lookup: CDR1 SGHTA, CDR2 FQGNSA. This CDR3 has 13 residues. V dropped 9 bases and J dropped 3; count of bases not matched to a gene: 6. CDR3 amino acids: CASKSGGDYGYTF. The CDR3 nucleotides are TGTGCCAGTAAATCAGGGGGCGACTATGGCTACACCTTC.

The sample holds one count of this clone. This rearrangement joins TRBV6-5 to TRBJ2-5; D gene unclear. Trimming pared 4 bases from V and 5 bases from J, leaving 5 bases between. From germline, CDR1 is MNHEY and CDR2 SVGAGI. The CDR3 extends over 11 amino acids. CDR3 sequence (DNA): TGTGCCAGCAGTTTCGGGGAGACCCAGTACTTC. Amino acids: CASSFGETQYF.